These 23 T cell receptor beta chains came from one sample sequenced in a study of regulatory T cells in long-lasting Graves disease. According to the study, TCR beta libraries were built with iRepertoire HTBI primers and CDR3-region Arm-PCR. One entry per CDR3 protein, called by TCRdb with MiXCR from the multiplex PCR reads. The table includes over 350,000 distinct CDR3 sequences, 11% to 15% detected once. Noted time point: newly diagnosed GD, antithyroid drugs for less than 3 months. Preparation of the TCR library used RNA extracted from PBMCs. The data were also submitted as part of a second study, on T cells in Graves' hyperthyroidism and ophthalmopathy.

Specimen: peripheral blood mononuclear cells (PBMCs), collected at new diagnosis, from a patient treated with antithyroid drugs. The receptor set was obtained from a woman between 50 and 59 years old with Graves disease.

This clonotype occurred many times. The chain is built from TRBV28 and TRBJ2-7; 7 nucleotides match TRBD2. Per the germline V gene, CDR1 is MDHEN and CDR2 is SYDVKM. The CDR3 sequence is 13 residues long. The trim removed 4 bases at V and 5 bases at J, leaving 5 bases unmatched. The chain's CDR3 is CASSSPGGDEQYF. DNA of the CDR3: TGTGCCAGCAGTTCTCCTGGGGGGGACGAGCAGTACTTC.

The table lists this clonotype with a few counts. The chain has TRBV2 and TRBJ2-7; D possibly corresponds to TRBD1 (5 bases). Germline V gene sequence: CDR1 SNHLY, CDR2 FYNNEI. V lost 5 bases to trimming and J lost 1 base, with 15 bases between them. The CDR3 loop spans 15 amino acids. CDR3 residues: CASSSTDRNSYEQYF. The CDR3 DNA reads TGTGCCAGCAGTTCTACTGACAGAAATTCCTACGAGCAGTACTTC.

This clonotype has ten or more counts. The chain has TRBV2 and TRBJ2-1; 8 positions agree with TRBD2. This CDR3 is 17 amino acids long. Germline assignment: CDR1 SNHLY and CDR2 FYNNEI. V shed 4 bases and J 7 bases; nucleotides not matched to a gene: 15. The CDR3 sequence: CASSVGHSGAGGNEQFF. The CDR3 DNA reads as TGTGCCAGCAGTGTTGGACATAGCGGGGCGGGGGGAAATGAGCAGTTCTTC.

Ten or more counts support this clonotype. The chain has TRBV11-1 and TRBJ2-1; TRBD2 matches 9 bases. The ends lost 1 base at V and 8 bases at J; junction bases unmatched: 12. The CDR3 has 17 amino acids. From germline, CDR1 is SGHAT and CDR2 FQDESV (reference sequence). The CDR3 region is CASSLGVGTSLVDEQFF. The CDR3 DNA is TGTGCCAGCAGCTTAGGGGTAGGGACTAGCTTGGTGGATGAGCAGTTCTTC.

In this sample, this clonotype turned up a few times. This chain connects TRBV3-1 to TRBJ2-7, with 7 bases matching TRBD2. Unmatched junction bases numbered 10, after V lost 0 bases and J lost 5 bases. Germline CDR1 is LGHDT and CDR2 is YNNKEL (reference sequence). This CDR3 region has 16 residues. CDR3 sequence (DNA): TGTGCCAGCAGCCAAGACCCAAGCGGGAACCGCCACGAGCAGTACTTC. Its protein product is CASSQDPSGNRHEQYF.

On this clonotype itself: A much larger clone is a single base away; this may be a read error. The chain recombines TRBV30 with TRBJ2-7; D might be TRBD2 (6 bases). The CDR3 is 12 amino acids. Trimming stripped 1 base from V and 7 bases from J, with 11 bases between. Germline CDR1 reads GTSNPN; CDR2 reads SVGIG (reference sequence). The CDR3 loop reads CAWSAGVGEQYF. The CDR3 nucleotides are TGTGCCTGGAGTGCGGGAGTGGGGGAGCAGTACTTC.

This clonotype was counted a few times. A much larger clone lies a single base off, so this may be a read error. The CDR3 ends on some other residue instead of the conserved phenylalanine or tryptophan, so this is likely a read error. The chain combines TRBV12-3 or TRBV12-4 with TRBJ2-7; possible D gene TRBD2, 6 bases. This CDR3 spans 14 amino acids. V dropped 3 bases and J dropped 2 bases, with 11 bases sitting between them. CDR3 nucleotide sequence: TGTGCCAGCAGTTTCCGGAGGGCAACCTACGAGCAGTACTCC. As protein: CASSFRRATYEQYS.

This clonotype was picked up many times. The V and J genes are TRBV7-2 and TRBJ1-4; TRBD1 agrees at 8 bases. Germline V CDR1 and CDR2: SGHTA, FQGNSA. The CDR3 sequence is 14 residues long. The ends lost 5 bases at V and 13 bases at J; junction bases unmatched: 12. CDR3 loop: CASSLDRDSERLFF. In DNA, the CDR3 is TGTGCCAGCAGCCTGGACAGGGATTCCGAGAGACTGTTTTTT.

This clonotype was seen more than once but under ten times. The chain uses TRBV12-5 and TRBJ2-3; 13 bases are a match to TRBD2. The CDR3 totals 19 residues. The trim removed 1 base at V and 3 bases at J, leaving 10 bases unmatched. Germline CDR1 is LGHNT and CDR2 is FRNRAP. The CDR3 bases are TGTGCTAGTGGTTTGGCCCTCACATCACTAGCGGGAGGGACAGATACGCAGTATTTT. This translates into CASGLALTSLAGGTDTQYF.

This chain connects TRBV6-2 or TRBV6-3 to TRBJ1-1; possible D gene TRBD1, 5 bases. CDR3 length: 15 residues. V gave up 7 bases and J gave up 2 bases, with 17 bases separating them. CDR1 and CDR2 from the germline V gene are MNHEY and SVGEGT. DNA for the CDR3: TGTGCCAGCACCCCCGGGGGGGATTTAAACACTGAAGCTTTCTTT. This codes for CASTPGGDLNTEAFF.

This clonotype came up many times. The V and J genes are TRBV13 and TRBJ2-1; D gene uncertain. V gave up 5 bases and J gave up 6 bases, with 17 bases separating them. The CDR3 consists of 15 residues. CDR1 is PRHDT, CDR2 FYEKMQ, per germline (reference sequence). CDR3 sequence: CASSPGSWEFNEQFF. The CDR3 nucleotides are TGTGCCAGCAGCCCCGGATCATGGGAATTCAATGAGCAGTTCTTC.

This clonotype came up many times. This rearrangement joins TRBV20-1 to TRBJ2-3; D gene ambiguous. This CDR3 spans 12 amino acids. Germline CDR1 DFQATT, CDR2 SNEGSKA (reference sequence). V gave up 4 bases and J gave up 4 bases, with 9 bases separating them. The CDR3 spells CSATKGSDTQYF. The CDR3 DNA reads as TGCAGTGCTACCAAAGGCTCAGATACGCAGTATTTT.

As regards this clonotype: A read error may produce the germline difference seen at one junction end. The V and J genes are TRBV6-8 and TRBJ1-2, with D hard to call. Germline CDR1 MNHGY, CDR2 SAAAGT. The CDR3 is 13 amino acids. CDR3 sequence reads: CASSEDPAGGYTF. The CDR3, as DNA: TGCGCCAGCAGTGAGGACCCGGCTGGCGGCTACACCTTC.

V usage is TRBV9 and J usage is TRBJ2-1, with D possibly matching TRBD2 (5 bases). The germline gives CDR1 SGDLS, CDR2 YYNGEE. Trimming left V 4 bases short and J 0 bases short, with 17 bases between. CDR3 length: 17 amino acids. CDR3 loop: CASSSPFERSSYNEQFF. DNA for the CDR3: TGTGCCAGCAGCAGCCCTTTTGAGCGGAGCTCCTACAATGAGCAGTTCTTC.

The table lists this clonotype with many counts. V is TRBV27 and J is TRBJ2-3; TRBD2 agrees at 8 bases. J was trimmed by 5 bases and V by 2 bases; bases with no gene match: 18. This CDR3 contains 19 residues. Germline lookup yields CDR1 MNHEY and CDR2 SMNVEV (reference sequence). CDR3 coding DNA: TGTGCCAGCAGTTTACCGAACCGCGGCGGAGCGGGAGTTCTAGATACGCAGTATTTT. Its translation: CASSLPNRGGAGVLDTQYF.

This clonotype was seen repeatedly, ten times or more. V gene TRBV13 combines with J gene TRBJ2-7, with 8 bases that match TRBD1. The CDR3 extends over 20 amino acids. Losses at the gene ends were 5 bases for V and 7 bases for J; bases not matched to a gene: 28. Germline V gene sequence: CDR1 PRHDT, CDR2 FYEKMQ (reference sequence). The CDR3 protein is CASSPTLGQGVGAEKDEQYF. DNA for the CDR3: TGTGCCAGCAGCCCCACCCTCGGACAGGGAGTCGGAGCGGAAAAAGATGAGCAGTACTTC.

This clonotype was counted ten times or more. The CDR3 DNA is TGTGCCTGGAGTGAAGGGGGCTACAGGGGCAATCAGCCCCAGCATTTT. Its translation is CAWSEGGYRGNQPQHF. This rearrangement joins TRBV30 to TRBJ1-5, with 7 bases matching TRBD1. Germline trimming cut 1 base from V and 2 bases from J; bases unmatched to any gene: 8. This CDR3 region has 16 residues. Germline assignment: CDR1 GTSNPN and CDR2 SVGIG (reference sequence).

This clonotype was found many times. The chain employs TRBV11-2 and TRBJ1-3, with unresolved D. The CDR3 covers 13 residues. The V gene lost 5 bases and the J gene lost 8 bases, with 13 bases spanning the gap. In germline, CDR1 is SGHAT, CDR2 FQNNGV. CDR3 region: CASSPPTRDTIYF. CDR3 coding DNA: TGTGCCAGCAGCCCCCCAACCCGGGACACCATATATTTT.

The chain links TRBV19 to TRBJ1-5; D remains unclear. Germline CDR1 reads LNHDA; CDR2 reads SQIVND (reference sequence). The CDR3 is 16 amino acids. V lost 1 base to trimming and J lost 0 bases, with 10 bases between them. In DNA, the CDR3 is TGTGCCAGTAGTATAGTGGCAGGAGATAGCAATCAGCCCCAGCATTTT. As protein: CASSIVAGDSNQPQHF. The variable domain in full, with the rest retrieved from reference TRBV19 and TRBJ1-5, is DGGITQSPKYLFRKEGQNVTLSCEQNLNHDAMYWYRQDPGQGLRLIYYSQIVNDFQKGDIAEGYSVSREKKESFPLTVTSAQKNPTAFYLCASSIVAGDSNQPQHFGDGTRLSIL.

The chain carries TRBV5-1 and TRBJ2-1, with 11 bases lining up with TRBD1. The ends lost 3 bases at V and 0 bases at J; junction bases unmatched: 8. Germline lookup yields CDR1 SGHRS and CDR2 YFSETQ. The CDR3 totals 18 residues. CDR3 sequence reads: CASSSGQGARTSYNEQFF. CDR3 coding DNA: TGCGCCAGCAGCTCTGGACAGGGGGCGCGCACCTCCTACAATGAGCAGTTCTTC.

Many counts were recorded for this clonotype. The rearrangement uses TRBV28 and TRBJ1-4; D is undetermined. CDR3 length equals 14 residues. V lost 2 bases, J lost 3 bases, and 7 bases lay in between. Germline V gene data show CDR1 as MDHEN and CDR2 as SYDVKM. The CDR3 nucleotides are TGTGCCAGCAGTTTACTCCCCTCTAATGAAAAACTGTTTTTT. Its translation: CASSLLPSNEKLFF. The full variable domain, its missing parts supplied by reference TRBV28 and TRBJ1-4, is DVKVTQSSRYLVKRTGEKVFLECVQDMDHENMFWYRQDPGLGLRLIYFSYDVKMKEKGDIPEGYSVSREKKERFSLILESASTNQTSMYLCASSLLPSNEKLFFGSGTQLSVL.

This clonotype was recorded at least ten times. CDR3 loop: CASSLGTGATDTQYF. In nucleotides, the CDR3 is TGTGCCAGCAGTTTAGGGACAGGGGCGACAGATACGCAGTATTTT. This chain connects TRBV28 to TRBJ2-3, with 10 bases that match TRBD1. The CDR3 sequence is 15 residues long. CDR1 is MDHEN and CDR2 is SYDVKM in the germline V gene. Unmatched junction bases numbered 2, after V lost 2 bases and J lost 3 bases. Using reference TRBV28 and TRBJ2-3 for the parts outside the CDR3, the full variable domain is DVKVTQSSRYLVKRTGEKVFLECVQDMDHENMFWYRQDPGLGLRLIYFSYDVKMKEKGDIPEGYSVSREKKERFSLILESASTNQTSMYLCASSLGTGATDTQYFGPGTRLTVL.

The V and J genes are TRBV5-6 and TRBJ2-7, with 7 bases identical to TRBD1. Germline CDR1 reads SGHDT; CDR2 reads YYEEEE. CDR3 size: 15 residues. J gave up 0 bases and V 4 bases, and 7 bases lay outside the gene matches. Here the CDR3 DNA reads TGTGCCAGCAGCCGACGGGACAGCCCCTCCTACGAGCAGTACTTC. Translation: CASSRRDSPSYEQYF.